One and the same sample provided the 3 T cell receptor beta chains below, sequenced in a study of beta chain features in type 1 diabetes. Antigens of these TCRs are unknown. Investigators reverse transcribed all isolated RNA, so they sequenced expressed TCRB transcripts. Profiled with immunoSEQ multiplex PCR; TCRdb holds only in-frame clones, not every one. The sample shows over 150,000 clones, over 9% of them seen only once. Study outcomes and limitations: When Type 1 diabetes patients were examined, their TCRB CDR3s proved moderately but significantly shorter in all four CD4+ subsets.

The sample consisted of central memory CD4+ T cells from blood. The source of these receptors is a man aged 25 to 45 with type 1 diabetes.

This clone appeared a few times. The V gene is TRBV11-2, the J gene TRBJ2-3; D unclear. CDR3 length equals 14 residues. Deletions cut 8 bases from V and 0 bases from J, with 12 bases between. From germline, CDR1 is SGHAT and CDR2 FQNNGV. CDR3 sequence: CASGRPLSTDTQYF. The CDR3 nucleotides read TGTGCCAGCGGGCGACCCTTAAGCACAGATACGCAGTATTTT.

This clone was seen only a few times. The chain uses TRBV29-1 and TRBJ1-4, with D tentatively TRBD1 (6 bases). V lost 7 bases, J lost 7 bases, and 16 bases lay in between. CDR3 size: 13 residues. The V gene's germline CDR1 is SQVTM and CDR2 ANQGSEA. The CDR3 region is CSAQKGGSEKLFF. The CDR3 bases are TGCAGCGCCCAAAAGGGGGGGAGTGAAAAACTGTTTTTT.

This clone appeared a few times. This chain uses TRBV29-1 with TRBJ2-5, with 7 bases that match TRBD1. Unmatched junction bases numbered 8, after V lost 8 bases and J lost 2 bases. Germline V gene lookup returns CDR1 SQVTM and CDR2 ANQGSEA. There are 13 residues in the CDR3. Here the CDR3 DNA reads TGCAGCATAACCGGGACAGCTCAAGAGACCCAGTACTTC. It yields the protein CSITGTAQETQYF. Full variable domain (missing parts from reference TRBV29-1 and TRBJ2-5): SAVISQKPSRDICQRGTSLTIQCQVDSQVTMMFWYRQQPGQSLTLIATANQGSEATYESGFVIDKFPISRPNLTFSTLTVSNMSPEDSSIYLCSITGTAQETQYFGPGTRLLVL.